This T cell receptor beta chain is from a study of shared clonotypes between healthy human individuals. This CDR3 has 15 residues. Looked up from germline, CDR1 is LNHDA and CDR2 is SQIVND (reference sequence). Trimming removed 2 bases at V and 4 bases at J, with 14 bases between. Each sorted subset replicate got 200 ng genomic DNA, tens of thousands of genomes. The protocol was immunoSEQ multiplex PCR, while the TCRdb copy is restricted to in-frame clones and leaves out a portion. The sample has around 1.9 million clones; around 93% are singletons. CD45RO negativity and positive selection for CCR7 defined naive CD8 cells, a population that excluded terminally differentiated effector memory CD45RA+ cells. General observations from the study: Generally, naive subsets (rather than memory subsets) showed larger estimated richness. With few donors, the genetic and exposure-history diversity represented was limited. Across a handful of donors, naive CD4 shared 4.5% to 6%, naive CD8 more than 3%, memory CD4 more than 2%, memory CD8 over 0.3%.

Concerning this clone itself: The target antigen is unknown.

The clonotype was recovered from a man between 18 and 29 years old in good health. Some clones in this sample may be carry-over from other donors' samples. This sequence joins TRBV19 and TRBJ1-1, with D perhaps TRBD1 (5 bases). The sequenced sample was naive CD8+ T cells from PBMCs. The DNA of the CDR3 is TGTGCCAGTAGTATATCACGGCCAGGGAGCACTGAAGCTTTCTTT. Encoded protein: CASSISRPGSTEAFF.